Listed below are T cell receptor beta chains from one sample, sequenced in a study of blood T cell repertoires in COVID-19. The assay was immunoSEQ multiplex PCR, and TCRdb's table has in-frame clones only and misses some. The repertoire holds more than 70,000 clones, with 88% as singletons. The specimen sequenced was peripheral blood. All receptors come from a human donor in a cohort sampled during active COVID-19. Both conserved end residues are part of each CDR3. D genes are given only for firm matches. Clone size is stated in some rows and not others, as once, few, many or a class when expanded.

>-|TRBV18|TRBD2|TRBJ2-3
CASSPGRETDTQYF
TGTGCCAGCTCACCTGGGAGGGAAACAGATACGCAGTATTTT
>few|TRBV25-1|-|TRBJ1-2
CASSEDTFGTKPNYGYTF
TGTGCCAGCAGTGAAGATACATTCGGGACAAAACCTAACTATGGCTACACCTTC
>-|TRBV3-1/TRBV3-2|-|TRBJ1-2
CASSQESAQGAFFGYTF
TGTGCCAGCAGCCAAGAAAGCGCACAGGGTGCCTTTTTTGGCTACACCTTC
>-|TRBV3-1/TRBV3-2|TRBD2|TRBJ2-1
CASSRGGPGEQFF
TGTGCCAGCAGCCGGGGGGGACCCGGTGAGCAGTTCTTC
>-|TRBV6-5|TRBD1|TRBJ1-6
CASRRDRENSPLHF
TGTGCCAGCAGGCGGGACAGGGAAAATTCACCCCTCCACTTT
>-|TRBV7-9|TRBD1|TRBJ2-1
CASSLRQGIYNEQFF
TGTGCCAGCAGTTTGAGACAGGGGATCTACAATGAGCAGTTCTTC
>-|TRBV5-1|-|TRBJ2-1
CASSSQGTHNEQFF
TGCGCCAGCAGCTCACAGGGAACCCACAATGAGCAGTTCTTC
>once|TRBV19|TRBD2|TRBJ2-1
CASSSRSSGMVSGNEQFF
TGTGCCAGTAGTTCCCGTAGTAGCGGGATGGTTTCGGGTAATGAGCAGTTCTTC
>-|TRBV7-2|-|TRBJ2-2
CASNRDRFTGELFF
TGTGCCAGCAACAGGGATCGGTTCACCGGGGAGCTGTTTTTT
>-|TRBV24-1|-|TRBJ2-1
CATSDLLAAEQFF
TGTGCCACCAGTGATTTGCTAGCCGCTGAGCAGTTCTTC
>-|TRBV4-1|-|TRBJ1-6
CASSQQGYSPLHF
TGCGCCAGCAGCCAACAGGGCTATTCACCCCTCCACTTT
>-|TRBV19|TRBD1|TRBJ2-3
CASSMRTGQGSDTQYF
TGTGCCAGTAGTATGAGGACAGGTCAAGGTTCAGATACGCAGTATTTT
>once|TRBV7-8|TRBD1|TRBJ1-2
CASSLSTGTGGIGNYGYTF
TGTGCCAGCAGCTTGTCGACCGGGACAGGGGGTATCGGGAACTATGGCTACACCTTC
>-|TRBV3-1/TRBV3-2|-|TRBJ2-7
CASSPPSSGEQYF
TGTGCCAGCAGCCCCCCTTCTTCGGGGGAGCAGTACTTC
>-|TRBV19|TRBD1|TRBJ2-7
CASSIGQGAYEQYF
TGTGCCAGTAGTATTGGACAGGGGGCCTACGAGCAGTACTTC
>-|TRBV14|-|TRBJ2-5
CASSQTRETQYF
TGTGCCAGCAGCCAAACTAGAGAGACCCAGTACTTC
>-|TRBV5-1|-|TRBJ1-1
CASSLVGTPTEAFF
TGCGCCAGCAGCTTGGTAGGGACACCTACTGAAGCTTTCTTT
>-|TRBV28|-|TRBJ2-3
CASTLAWEKQYF
TGTGCCAGCACCTTAGCGTGGGAAAAGCAGTATTTT
>once|TRBV5-1|-|TRBJ1-6
CASSLSNYNSPLHF
TGCGCCAGCAGCTTGTCCAACTATAATTCACCCCTCCACTTT
>-|TRBV27|-|TRBJ2-1
CASSGLEKGTIGEQFF
TGTGCCAGCAGTGGACTGGAAAAGGGGACAATCGGGGAGCAGTTCTTC
>-|TRBV27|TRBD1|TRBJ1-4
CASSSRGPNEKLFF
TGTGCCAGCAGTTCCAGGGGGCCTAATGAAAAACTGTTTTTT
>-|TRBV5-1|-|TRBJ1-1
CASSVSTQGINTEAFF
TGCGCCAGCAGCGTGTCCACACAGGGTATAAACACTGAAGCTTTCTTT
>-|TRBV28|TRBD1|TRBJ1-1
CASSLAGTANTEAFF
TGTGCCAGCAGTCTAGCCGGGACAGCGAACACTGAAGCTTTCTTT
>-|TRBV5-4|-|TRBJ2-5
CASSLPTDRIQETQYF
TGTGCCAGCAGCTTGCCGACCGACAGAATTCAAGAGACCCAGTACTTC
>-|TRBV9|TRBD1|TRBJ2-1
CASSTGQKQFF
TGTGCCAGCAGCACGGGACAGAAGCAGTTCTTC
>-|TRBV2|TRBD2|TRBJ2-7
CASRAGLAGEYYF
TGTGCCAGCAGAGCCGGACTAGCGGGAGAGTATTACTTC
>-|TRBV5-1|TRBD1|TRBJ1-1
CASSLTSGGTEAFF
TGCGCCAGCAGCCTAACATCAGGGGGCACTGAAGCTTTCTTT
>-|TRBV5-6|TRBD1|TRBJ1-6
CASSLRTGTNSPLHF
TGTGCCAGCAGCTTACGGACAGGGACAAATTCACCCCTCCACTTT
>-|TRBV11-3|-|TRBJ2-3
CASSLGVGYSSTDTQYF
TGTGCCAGCAGCCTCGGGGTCGGATACTCTAGCACAGATACGCAGTATTTT
>-|TRBV5-1|TRBD2|TRBJ2-2
CASSTPTSGANTGELFF
TGCGCCAGCAGCACCCCGACTAGCGGGGCGAACACCGGGGAGCTGTTTTTT
>few|TRBV28|-|TRBJ2-7
CASRGRSSYEQYF
TGTGCCAGCAGGGGGAGAAGCTCCTACGAGCAGTACTTC
>-|TRBV30|-|TRBJ2-7
CAWSAARPQWTYYEQYF
TGTGCCTGGAGCGCCGCCCGGCCCCAGTGGACATACTACGAGCAGTACTTC
>-|TRBV20-1|-|TRBJ1-1
CSASYQLPRNTEAFF
TGCAGTGCCAGTTACCAACTGCCGAGGAACACTGAAGCTTTCTTT
>-|TRBV28|TRBD1|TRBJ2-7
CASADRGYEQYF
TGTGCCAGCGCGGACAGGGGCTACGAGCAGTACTTC
>-|TRBV18|TRBD2|TRBJ2-3
CASSRNSGITDTQYF
TGTGCCAGCTCTCGAAATAGCGGGATCACAGATACGCAGTATTTT
>-|TRBV12-3/TRBV12-4|-|TRBJ1-2
CASSIGTLGYTF
TGTGCCAGCAGTATCGGGACTCTTGGCTACACCTTC
>-|TRBV19|TRBD1|TRBJ1-5
CASSIGGTGIGQPQHF
TGTGCCAGTAGTATAGGAGGGACAGGGATCGGCCAGCCCCAGCATTTT
>-|TRBV5-1|-|TRBJ2-5
CASSLAGGTAGETQYF
TGCGCCAGCAGCTTGGCCGGGGGTACAGCAGGGGAGACCCAGTACTTC
>-|TRBV7-2|-|TRBJ2-3
CASRSGEYTQYF
TGTGCCAGCAGGTCGGGGGAATATACGCAGTATTTT
>-|TRBV18|-|TRBJ1-1
CASSPQNTEAFF
TGTGCCAGCTCACCTCAGAACACTGAAGCTTTCTTT
>-|TRBV5-4|TRBD1|TRBJ2-7
CASSSGDRGTYEQYF
TGTGCCAGCAGCTCCGGCGACAGGGGGACCTACGAGCAGTACTTC
>-|TRBV19|-|TRBJ1-2
CASSIAQGFGYTF
TGTGCCAGTAGTATCGCTCAGGGATTTGGCTACACCTTC
>-|TRBV4-1|TRBD2|TRBJ2-3
CASSFRTSGSGGQYF
TGCGCCAGCAGCTTCCGGACTAGCGGGAGTGGGGGGCAGTATTTT
>-|TRBV7-9|-|TRBJ2-3
CASSPIRSGITDTQYF
TGTGCCAGCAGCCCCATTAGAAGCGGAATCACAGATACGCAGTATTTT
>-|TRBV11-2|TRBD1|TRBJ1-1
CASSPTNRGTEAFF
TGTGCCAGCAGCCCCACCAACAGGGGAACTGAAGCTTTCTTT
>-|TRBV9|TRBD2|TRBJ2-3
CASSVAVLAADTQYF
TGTGCCAGCAGCGTAGCGGTGCTAGCGGCAGATACGCAGTATTTT
>-|TRBV5-4|-|TRBJ1-1
CASSLTVNTEAFF
TGTGCCAGCAGCTTGACGGTGAACACTGAAGCTTTCTTT
>once|TRBV4-2|-|TRBJ1-5
CASSQDLDRRQPQHF
TGTGCCAGCAGCCAAGATCTTGACAGACGACAGCCCCAGCATTTT
>once|TRBV7-2|TRBD2|TRBJ2-7
CASSLRSSGSYEQYF
TGTGCCAGCAGCTTACGATCTAGCGGGAGCTACGAGCAGTACTTC
>-|TRBV10-1|-|TRBJ1-5
CASSRGGPFILDQPQHF
TGCGCCAGCAGTCGGGGGGGACCCTTCATTCTCGATCAACCCCAGCATTTT
>few|TRBV14|TRBD2|TRBJ2-7
CASSQGTSRDRGQYF
TGTGCCAGCAGCCAAGGGACTAGCCGAGATCGTGGGCAGTACTTC
>-|TRBV5-1|TRBD2|TRBJ2-7
CASGAGLGVEQYF
TGCGCCAGCGGAGCGGGACTAGGGGTGGAGCAGTACTTC
>-|TRBV25-1|-|TRBJ1-3
CASTQGNSGNTIYF
TGTGCCAGCACTCAGGGGAACTCTGGAAACACCATATATTTT
>few|TRBV12-5|-|TRBJ2-2
CASAPSGLTGELFF
TGTGCTAGTGCACCCTCGGGGTTGACCGGGGAGCTGTTTTTT
>few|TRBV2|-|TRBJ2-7
CASSEPGDYEQYF
TGTGCCAGCAGTGAACCAGGGGACTACGAGCAGTACTTC
>-|TRBV5-1|-|TRBJ2-7
CASSLMEEQYF
TGCGCCAGCAGCTTGATGGAGGAGCAGTACTTC
>-|TRBV30|-|TRBJ1-3
CAWNGGTGNTIYF
TGTGCCTGGAATGGGGGGACTGGAAACACCATATATTTT
>-|TRBV19|TRBD1|TRBJ1-4
CASSSGTDFNEKLFF
TGTGCCAGTAGTTCGGGGACAGACTTTAATGAAAAACTGTTTTTT
>-|TRBV5-5|-|TRBJ1-1
CASSRGHPFTEAFF
TGTGCCAGCAGCAGGGGACACCCGTTCACTGAAGCTTTCTTT